This TCR beta chain was identified in a study of a mutant IDH1 vaccine in newly diagnosed glioma (TCRdb year 2021). About the full investigation: Eight vaccinations were administered to patients in weeks 1, 3, 5, 7, 11, 15, 19 and 23, corresponding to visits V03 through V10. Vaccination was initiated 4-6 weeks after radiotherapy alone, or concurrently with temozolomide cycles in the chemotherapy-containing groups. The approximately 30 treated patients were roughly 62% male and 37.5% female, with a mean age of approximately 40 years. Before enrollment, most patients had been given radiochemotherapy with temozolomide as standard therapy, while the rest had received either radiotherapy alone or temozolomide alone. Peripheral blood was collected at six visits: V03 (baseline), V05, V07, V10, V12 and V13. Longitudinal TCRB deep sequencing was performed for about 25 treated patients wherever samples were available for exploratory analyses. The research as a whole found: Vaccine-induced immune responses across multiple MHC alleles were detected in 90% to 95% of patients. Changes in the top peripheral T cell clonotypes picked up by TCRB sequencing did not appear to be linked to pseudoprogression. Selection of PBMC samples for TCRB deep sequencing was based on availability. According to the authors, sample limitations meant that analyses of patient blood samples could not be reproduced.

Based on the germline V gene (reference sequence), the CDR1 and CDR2 sequences are SGHNT and YYREEE. Its CDR3 holds 14 amino acids, cysteine through phenylalanine. The only DNA kept is the CDR3, 42 bases in frame from the first base. In the paper's terms, the time point label means: week 11, during vaccination. Each vaccine dose was 300 ug of a 20-mer mutant IDH1 peptide in Montanide, given subcutaneously with topical imiquimod. Newly diagnosed WHO grade 3 or 4 IDH1-mutant astrocytomas showing loss of nuclear ATRX were present in the donors. The samples were drawn from NOA16, a multicentre, single-arm, open-label phase I trial in Germany that tested a mutant IDH1 peptide vaccine in humans for the first time. The DNeasy Blood and Tissue Kit was used to extract genomic DNA from EDTA blood for TCRB sequencing. With regard to this clone: Its antigen remains undetermined. At one of its ends the junction is not consistent with the germline gene, which may arise from a read error.

Libraries were prepared through the immunoSEQ multiplex PCR assay. The hsTCRB Kit was used according to the manufacturer's protocol to amplify rearranged TCR beta chain sequences. Sequencing of TCRB libraries was carried out on an Illumina MiSeq. The original methods were these. The proprietary platform of the kit vendor was used for demultiplexing, trimming and gene mapping. TCRdb stores this immuneACCESS table with in-frame sequences only. Part of the clones is absent; in the studies checked, under half of the shortfall reflects unresolved V genes, and no reason is known for the rest. V and J calls and clone size are those listed in that table; D and trimming were worked out from the DNA. The sample contains about 60,000 clones, roughly four fifths of them found a single time. 3.6% of the sample belongs to the ten largest clones.

The source is a man younger than 45 with glioma. The rearranged segments are TRBV5-4 and TRBJ2-5; D gene: possibly TRBD1, on 6 matching bases. Source: PBMCs, taken from a glioma patient whose treatment included an IDH1 peptide vaccine. The sequenced DNA: TGCGCCAGCAGCCTCTCGACAGGACACGAGACCCAGTACTTC. Its coded protein is CASSLSTGHETQYF.